The clone carrying this T cell receptor (beta chain) was seen at least ten times. The antigen is undetermined. CDR1 and CDR2 (germline): SGHRS, YFSETQ. With 6 bases removed from V and 2 bases from J, the gap between germline ends came to 16 bases. This CDR3 has 15 residues. These data come from a study of blood T cells in healthy people across ages. Study findings and constraints: Older age coincided with a roughly linear decline in TCR beta diversity per million T cells.

Using a J-beta primer mix together with a sample-barcoded 5' primer, a second PCR was run for roughly 6 to 12 cycles. TCRdb fed the 5' RACE reads into MiXCR, producing one record per CDR3 protein. Of some 900,000 distinct CDR3 sequences in the sample, roughly 26% are singletons; the top ten hold roughly 17%. Sequenced: blood. The clonotype comes from a woman over 75 in good health. The V gene is TRBV5-1, the J gene TRBJ2-3, with TRBD1 as a possible D gene (6 bases). CDR3 amino acids: CASTSGTRDTDTQYF. The CDR3 region has the DNA TGCGCCAGCACCTCCGGGACACGAGACACAGATACGCAGTATTTT.